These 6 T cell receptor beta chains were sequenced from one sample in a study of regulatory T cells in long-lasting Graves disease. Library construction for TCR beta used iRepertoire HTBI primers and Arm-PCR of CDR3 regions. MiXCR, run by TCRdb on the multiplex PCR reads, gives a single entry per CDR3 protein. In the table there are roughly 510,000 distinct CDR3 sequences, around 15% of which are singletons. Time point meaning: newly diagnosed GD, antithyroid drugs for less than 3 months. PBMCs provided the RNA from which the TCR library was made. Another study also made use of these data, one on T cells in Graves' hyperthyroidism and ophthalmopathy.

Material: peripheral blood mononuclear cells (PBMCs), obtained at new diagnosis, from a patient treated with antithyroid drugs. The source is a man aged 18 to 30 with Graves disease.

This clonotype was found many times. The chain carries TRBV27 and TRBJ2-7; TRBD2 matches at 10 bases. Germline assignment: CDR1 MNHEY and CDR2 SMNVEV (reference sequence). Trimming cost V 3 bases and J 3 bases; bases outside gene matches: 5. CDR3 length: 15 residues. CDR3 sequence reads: CASSFQASGSYEQYF. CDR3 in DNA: TGTGCCAGCAGTTTCCAGGCTAGCGGGAGCTACGAGCAGTACTTC.

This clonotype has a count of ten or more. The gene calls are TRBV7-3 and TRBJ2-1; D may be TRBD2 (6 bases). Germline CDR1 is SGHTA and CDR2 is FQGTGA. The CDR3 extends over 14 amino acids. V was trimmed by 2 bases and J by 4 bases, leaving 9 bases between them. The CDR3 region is CASSLVGTYNEQFF. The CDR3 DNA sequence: TGTGCCAGCAGCTTAGTCGGGACTTACAATGAGCAGTTCTTC.

CDR3 sequence reads: CASSPNRGTGGTTGELFF. Written as DNA, the CDR3 is TGTGCCAGCAGCCCAAACCGTGGGACAGGGGGCACCACCGGGGAGCTGTTTTTT. The chain joins TRBV7-9 to TRBJ2-2, with 12 bases that match TRBD1. The CDR3 runs 18 residues. Trimming took 5 bases from V and 4 from J; bases not matched to a gene: 11. CDR1 is SEHNR and CDR2 is FQNEAQ in the germline V gene (reference sequence).

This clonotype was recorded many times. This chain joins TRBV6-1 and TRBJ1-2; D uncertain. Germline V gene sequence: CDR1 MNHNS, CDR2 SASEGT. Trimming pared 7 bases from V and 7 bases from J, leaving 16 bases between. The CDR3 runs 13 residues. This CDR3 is CASNLFPGCGYTF. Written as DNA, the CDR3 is TGTGCCAGCAACCTCTTCCCGGGCTGTGGCTACACCTTC.

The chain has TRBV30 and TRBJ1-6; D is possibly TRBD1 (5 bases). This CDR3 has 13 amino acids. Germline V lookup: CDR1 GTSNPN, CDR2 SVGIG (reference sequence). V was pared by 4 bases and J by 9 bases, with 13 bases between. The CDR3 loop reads CAWMGGIGSPLHF. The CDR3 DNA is TGTGCCTGGATGGGGGGGATCGGTTCACCCCTCCACTTT.

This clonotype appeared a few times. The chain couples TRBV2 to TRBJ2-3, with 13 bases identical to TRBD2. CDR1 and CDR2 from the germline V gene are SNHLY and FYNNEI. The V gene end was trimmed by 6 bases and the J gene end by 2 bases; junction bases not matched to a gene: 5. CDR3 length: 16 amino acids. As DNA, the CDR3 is TGTGCCAGCAGACAAGGACTAGCGGGGGACACAGATACGCAGTATTTT. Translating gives CASRQGLAGDTDTQYF.